Presented here are 18 T cell receptor beta chains from one specimen sequenced in a study of blood T cell repertoires in COVID-19. TCRdb's copy holds only in-frame clones and misses some; the assay was immunoSEQ multiplex PCR. Of about 88,000 clones in the sample, around 90% were seen once. The material sequenced was peripheral blood. The receptor source for this set is a man at least 80 years old with acute or convalescent COVID-19.

This clone was seen only a few times. This sequence joins TRBV11-2 and TRBJ1-2, with a possible D match to TRBD1 (6 bases). CDR3 size: 15 residues. V was clipped by 3 bases and J by 2 bases, with 13 bases between them. Germline CDR1 SGHAT, CDR2 FQNNGV. CDR3 bases: TGTGCCAGCAGCTTTCTACAGGGATGGAACTATGGCTACACCTTC. Translated, it gives CASSFLQGWNYGYTF.

The genes are TRBV7-9 and TRBJ2-7, with 8 positions matching TRBD1. Germline V gene lookup returns CDR1 SEHNR and CDR2 FQNEAQ (reference sequence). Germline trimming cut 1 base from V and 4 bases from J; bases unmatched to any gene: 9. The CDR3 spans 16 residues. As DNA, the CDR3 is TGTGCCAGCAGCTTAGGGTCAGGGGGCGAGAATTACGAGCAGTACTTC. Protein sequence: CASSLGSGGENYEQYF.

The chain has TRBV6-6 and TRBJ2-3; TRBD2 aligns across 7 bases. V shed 6 bases, J shed 4 bases, and the junction held 7 bases outside the gene matches. The CDR3 extends over 14 amino acids. The germline gives CDR1 MNHNY, CDR2 SVGAGI (reference sequence). The CDR3 protein is CASRPTSRPDTQYF. The DNA for the CDR3 is TGTGCCAGCAGGCCGACTAGCCGGCCAGATACGCAGTATTTT.

As DNA, the CDR3 is TGTGCCAGCAGTGAATCAGGGAGGGACACTGAAGCTTTCTTT. Translation gives CASSESGRDTEAFF. The gene calls are TRBV2 and TRBJ1-1; D might be TRBD1 (5 bases). The ends were cut back, 2 bases at V and 3 bases at J, with 10 bases in the middle. Germline loops: CDR1 SNHLY, CDR2 FYNNEI. The CDR3 covers 14 residues.

The chain uses TRBV18 and TRBJ2-7; no firm D call. Looked up from germline, CDR1 is KGHSH and CDR2 is LQKENI. This CDR3 spans 13 amino acids. Deletions cut 0 bases from V and 2 bases from J, with 5 bases between. The CDR3 region has the DNA TGTGCCAGCTCACCACCTAGCACCTACGAGCAGTACTTC. It encodes CASSPPSTYEQYF. The full variable domain, with the rest looked up from reference TRBV18 and TRBJ2-7, is NAGVMQNPRHLVRRRGQEARLRCSPMKGHSHVYWYRQLPEEGLKFMVYLQKENIIDESGMPKERFSAEFPKEGPSILRIQQVVRGDSAAYFCASSPPSTYEQYFGPGTRLTVT.

This chain links TRBV3-1 (or the pseudogene TRBV3-2) with TRBJ1-1; D is possibly TRBD1 (5 bases). Per the germline V gene, CDR1 is LGHDT and CDR2 is YNNKEL (reference sequence). The CDR3 runs to 13 residues. V lost 6 bases, J lost 5 bases, and 13 bases lay in between. The CDR3 DNA is TGTGCCAGCAGACCGGGACTCGATACTGAAGCTTTCTTT. This codes for CASRPGLDTEAFF.

The chain joins TRBV3-1 (or the pseudogene TRBV3-2) to TRBJ1-6; TRBD1 aligns across 11 bases. Germline V gene lookup returns CDR1 LGHDT and CDR2 YNNKEL (reference sequence). V shed 2 bases and J 9 bases; nucleotides not matched to a gene: 3. CDR3 length: 15 amino acids. The CDR3 DNA reads as TGTGCCAGCAGCCAACTAGGGACAGGGGGTTCACCCCTCCACTTT. This translates into CASSQLGTGGSPLHF.

This clone has a single count. The chain uses TRBV11-2 and TRBJ2-3; D gene uncertain. Trimming removed 0 bases at V and 1 base at J, with 11 bases between. CDR3 size: 16 residues. Germline V CDR1 and CDR2: SGHAT, FQNNGV. The CDR3 here is CASSLDRSRGTDTQYF. CDR3 nucleotides: TGTGCCAGCAGCTTAGATAGATCTCGGGGCACAGATACGCAGTATTTT.

This clone has just one count. The J gene is TRBJ1-2, the V gene TRBV5-1; 8 bases are a match to TRBD1. V shed 0 bases and J 7 bases; nucleotides not matched to a gene: 8. From germline, CDR1 is SGHRS and CDR2 YFSETQ. This CDR3 region has 15 residues. In DNA form, the CDR3 reads TGCGCCAGCAGCTTGGTCCAGGGGGCCGGGGGTGGCTACACCTTC. It is translated as CASSLVQGAGGGYTF.

DNA for the CDR3: TGTGCCAGCAGTTTTCCCGACAGGGGGCGATCACCCCTCCACTTT. It translates to CASSFPDRGRSPLHF. The J gene is TRBJ1-6, the V gene TRBV28; TRBD1 aligns across 10 bases. Trimming at V came to 3 bases and at J to 10 bases, leaving 6 bases not matched to a gene. Per the germline V gene, CDR1 is MDHEN and CDR2 is SYDVKM. The CDR3 spans 15 residues.

The rearrangement joins TRBV7-8 to TRBJ1-3; the D gene is possibly TRBD1 (5 bases). This CDR3 contains 16 residues. The germline V gene encodes CDR1 SGHVS and CDR2 FQNEAQ. V was shortened by 2 bases and J by 4 bases, with 15 bases between the two germline ends. The CDR3 sequence: CASSLRQTGSGNTIYF. CDR3 in DNA: TGTGCCAGCAGCTTACGCCAAACAGGTTCAGGAAACACCATATATTTT.

The rearrangement uses TRBV28 and TRBJ1-1; the match to TRBD1 covers 7 bases. V lost 2 bases, J lost 0 bases, and 3 bases stayed unmatched. CDR3 length: 15 residues. Germline CDR1 reads MDHEN; CDR2 reads SYDVKM. The CDR3 spells CASSLRGRLNTEAFF. Written as DNA, the CDR3 is TGTGCCAGCAGTTTAAGGGGGCGGCTGAACACTGAAGCTTTCTTT.

About this clone: Other DNA sequences in this sample translate to the same CDR3. The chain recombines TRBV9 with TRBJ2-5; tentatively, D is TRBD2 (6 bases). V was cut by 0 bases and J by 5 bases, with 14 bases left in between. From germline, CDR1 is SGDLS and CDR2 YYNGEE. The CDR3 totals 15 residues. CDR3 in amino acids: CASSVEREEGETQYF. Written as DNA, the CDR3 is TGTGCCAGCAGCGTAGAGAGGGAGGAAGGGGAGACCCAGTACTTC.

This clone occurred a few times. Other DNA sequences in the sample encode the same CDR3. The chain combines TRBV18 with TRBJ1-1; 8 positions agree with TRBD1. This CDR3 has 15 residues. V lost 1 base, J lost 0 bases, and 1 base stayed unmatched. The germline gives CDR1 KGHSH, CDR2 LQKENI. CDR3 loop: CASSPRTGMNTEAFF. DNA for the CDR3: TGTGCCAGCTCACCACGGACAGGGATGAACACTGAAGCTTTCTTT.

The sample holds a few counts of this clone. The V call is TRBV6-1, the J call TRBJ1-5; D gene unclear. With 3 bases removed from V and 7 bases from J, the gap between germline ends came to 16 bases. Germline CDR1 reads MNHNS; CDR2 reads SASEGT. The CDR3 loop spans 15 amino acids. CDR3 sequence: CASSDRIGVFQPQHF. The CDR3, as DNA: TGTGCCAGCAGTGACCGGATTGGAGTGTTCCAGCCCCAGCATTTT.

The chain recombines TRBV12-5 with TRBJ1-5, with 9 nucleotides matching TRBD1. This CDR3 contains 16 residues. The V gene end was trimmed by 0 bases and the J gene end by 7 bases; junction bases not matched to a gene: 7. Germline-derived CDR1 and CDR2 are LGHNT and FRNRAP. CDR3 nucleotide sequence: TGTGCTAGTGGTTTGGTAACAGGGGGCAATGGACAGCCCCAGCATTTT. Its translation is CASGLVTGGNGQPQHF.

The chain recombines TRBV28 with TRBJ2-1; 9 bases match TRBD1. This CDR3 is built from 11 residues. In germline, CDR1 is MDHEN, CDR2 SYDVKM. The ends lost 6 bases at V and 14 bases at J; junction bases unmatched: 5. This CDR3 reads CASSLGQGKFF. The CDR3 DNA reads TGTGCCAGCAGCCTAGGACAGGGGAAGTTCTTC.

This chain joins TRBV5-1 and TRBJ2-5; 9 bases fit TRBD2. The CDR3 is made up of 16 amino acids. Germline loops: CDR1 SGHRS, CDR2 YFSETQ. V shed 0 bases, J shed 2 bases, and the junction held 5 bases outside the gene matches. DNA for the CDR3: TGCGCCAGCAGCTTGGGGGTAGCGGGAGCTCAAGAGACCCAGTACTTC. This gives the protein CASSLGVAGAQETQYF.